In this sample, the clone carrying this TCR beta chain turned up a few times. This specimen belongs to a study of cytotoxic CD8 clonotypes in ibrutinib-treated CLL. The repertoire was sequenced with immunoSEQ multiplex PCR; TCRdb's copy has only in-frame clones and lacks some. The data contain 30,000 to 40,000 clones, about 70% of them singletons. The germline V and J ends were trimmed by 5 bases and 8 bases, with 15 bases remaining between them. Germline CDR1 SGHVS, CDR2 FNYEAQ. CDR3 size: 13 residues. The input for sequencing was PBMCs, taken before ibrutinib treatment. The genes are TRBV7-6 and TRBJ1-2; D remains ambiguous. This sequence originates from a human donor with chronic lymphocytic leukemia. The CDR3 loop reads CASSPYGAEGYTF. CDR3 DNA sequence: TGTGCCAGCAGCCCGTACGGCGCGGAAGGCTACACCTTC.